Presented here are 14 T cell receptor beta chains from one specimen sequenced in a study of cytomegalovirus exposure and HLA in healthy donors. The PCR was carried out with 60 Vbeta primers and 13 Jbeta primers. Repertoires were generated with immunoSEQ multiplex PCR, while TCRdb's copy carries only in-frame clones and drops some. The table lists 130,000 to 150,000 clones, about 83% of them singletons. The sequencing input was PBMCs. Receptor source: a man aged 40-49 years in good health and CMV-seropositive.

V and J are TRBV5-4 and TRBJ1-2; D is possibly TRBD1 (5 bases). Trimming shortened V by 5 bases and J by 1 base, and 15 bases separated the two germline ends. This CDR3 comprises 15 residues. Germline loops: CDR1 SGHNT, CDR2 YYREEE (reference sequence). Written as DNA, the CDR3 is TGTGCCAGCAGTGACGACAGAGGATTTAACTATGGCTACACCTTC. Protein product: CASSDDRGFNYGYTF.

This chain links TRBV7-9 with TRBJ2-5; 13 bases are a match to TRBD2. The J call may be in error: the DNA end matches TRBJ2-7 better. Germline CDR1 reads SEHNR; CDR2 reads FQNEAQ (reference sequence). The CDR3 extends over 13 amino acids. The chain's CDR3 is CASLGTSGNEQYF. CDR3 DNA: TGTGCCAGCCTCGGGACTAGCGGGAACGAGCAGTACTTC.

V and J are TRBV7-3 and TRBJ2-3; 8 bases are a match to TRBD2. Trimming cost V 4 bases and J 0 bases; bases outside gene matches: 6. Germline assignment: CDR1 SGHTA and CDR2 FQGTGA. The CDR3 length is 16 residues. In DNA form, the CDR3 reads TGTGCCAGCAGCTACGATAGCGGGGCCAGCACAGATACGCAGTATTTT. The encoded protein is CASSYDSGASTDTQYF.

J is TRBJ2-3 and V is TRBV7-7, with TRBD2 identical over 9 bases. Per germline, CDR1 SSHAT and CDR2 FNYEAQ (reference sequence). The J segment lost 2 bases and the V segment lost 1 base, leaving 1 base of the junction unmatched. The CDR3 is made up of 15 amino acids. The CDR3 loop reads CASSLGLADTDTQYF. CDR3 bases: TGTGCCAGCAGCTTAGGACTAGCGGACACAGATACGCAGTATTTT. The full variable domain, with the rest looked up from reference TRBV7-7 and TRBJ2-3, is GAGVSQSPRYKVTKRGQDVTLRCDPISSHATLYWYQQALGQGPEFLTYFNYEAQPDKSGLPSDRFSAERPEGSISTLTIQRTEQRDSAMYRCASSLGLADTDTQYFGPGTRLTVL.

The chain combines TRBV29-1 with TRBJ2-1; D possibly corresponds to TRBD2 (6 bases). The CDR3 contains 13 residues. Trimming pared 5 bases from V and 0 bases from J, leaving 8 bases between. Germline CDR1 and CDR2: SQVTM and ANQGSEA. The chain's CDR3 is CSVLAPSYNEQFF. As DNA, the CDR3 is TGCAGCGTTCTAGCGCCCTCCTACAATGAGCAGTTCTTC.

This clone was observed a handful of times. The J gene is TRBJ1-1, the V gene TRBV29-1; D gene unclear. The V end lost 3 bases, the J end lost 8 bases, and 13 bases lay between the germline ends. CDR1 is SQVTM, CDR2 ANQGSEA, per germline. The CDR3 covers 12 residues. As DNA, the CDR3 is TGCAGCGTTGATTCTCAGGAAGGCGAAGCTTTCTTT. Protein: CSVDSQEGEAFF.

Notes on this clone: This could be a read error, since a much larger clone is one nucleotide away. The chain recombines TRBV7-9 with TRBJ1-1; 8 nucleotides match TRBD1. Germline CDR1 reads SEHNR; CDR2 reads FQNEAQ (reference sequence). Trimming at V came to 4 bases and at J to 6 bases, leaving 1 base not matched to a gene. This CDR3 region has 12 residues. The CDR3 loop reads CASSWTGSEAFF. The CDR3 DNA reads TGTGCCAGCAGCTGGACAGGGTCTGAAGCTTTCTTT.

This chain joins TRBV6-6 and TRBJ1-2; D possibly corresponds to TRBD1 (6 bases). The V end lost 8 bases, the J end lost 6 bases, and 16 bases lay between the germline ends. There are 13 residues in the CDR3. The V gene's germline CDR1 is MNHNY and CDR2 SVGAGI (reference sequence). CDR3 sequence: CASDAGAWDGYTF. As DNA, the CDR3 is TGTGCCAGCGACGCGGGGGCATGGGATGGCTACACCTTC.

This sequence joins TRBV15 and TRBJ1-2; 12 bases agree with TRBD1. Trimming took 9 bases from V and 3 from J; bases not matched to a gene: 5. The length of the CDR3 is 14 residues. Per germline, CDR1 LNHNV and CDR2 YYDKDF (reference sequence). Here the CDR3 DNA reads TGTGCCACAGGGACAGGGGGCTCCCACTATGGCTACACCTTC. Translation: CATGTGGSHYGYTF.

The J gene is TRBJ1-5, the V gene TRBV6-1; D ambiguous. The V and J ends lost 5 bases and 1 base respectively, with 9 bases between them. CDR1 MNHNS and CDR2 SASEGT come from the germline V gene. There are 14 residues in the CDR3. This CDR3 reads CASSLLQSNQPQHF. Here the CDR3 DNA reads TGTGCCAGCAGTCTTTTACAGAGCAATCAGCCCCAGCATTTT.

The chain is built from TRBV27 and TRBJ1-2; D is unclear. The CDR3 runs to 16 residues. The germline CDR1 and CDR2 sequences are MNHEY and SMNVEV (reference sequence). Trimming removed 2 bases from V and 5 bases from J, with 18 bases in between. The DNA of the CDR3 is TGTGCCAGCAGTTTAGCGGTCACCTCTACTGGTTATGGCTACACCTTC. Amino acids: CASSLAVTSTGYGYTF.

The chain uses TRBV10-3 and TRBJ2-5, with D uncertain. V shed 3 bases and J shed 2 bases, with 4 bases lying between them. CDR3 length: 12 residues. The germline gives CDR1 ENHRY, CDR2 SYGVKD. The CDR3 DNA reads as TGTGCCATCAGTGAACAGCAAGAGACCCAGTACTTC. Protein: CAISEQQETQYF.

This chain connects TRBV5-4 to TRBJ2-1; 9 nucleotides line up with TRBD1. This CDR3 contains 15 residues. CDR1 and CDR2 from the germline V gene are SGHNT and YYREEE (reference sequence). V trimming: 4 bases; J trimming: 6 bases; junction bases outside the gene matches: 8. CDR3 nucleotides: TGTGCCAGCAGCCCCCCGGACAGGGGTCTCAATGAGCAGTTCTTC. The encoded protein is CASSPPDRGLNEQFF.

This rearrangement joins TRBV6-1 to TRBJ2-7; 7 bases line up with TRBD1. This CDR3 region has 19 residues. In germline, CDR1 is MNHNS, CDR2 SASEGT. The V and J ends lost 3 bases and 1 base, in that order; junction bases with no gene match: 18. The chain's CDR3 is CASSDIVGQKILGSYEQYF. The CDR3 nucleotides read TGTGCCAGCAGTGATATCGTGGGACAGAAAATCTTAGGATCCTACGAGCAGTACTTC.